The clone carrying this T cell receptor beta chain was observed a few times. Its antigen is unknown. J gave up 3 bases and V 4 bases, and 15 bases lay outside the gene matches. This CDR3 spans 18 amino acids. The germline gives CDR1 SEHNR, CDR2 FQNEAQ (reference sequence). These data belong to a study of a mutant IDH1 vaccine in newly diagnosed glioma. Repertoires were generated with immunoSEQ multiplex PCR, while TCRdb's copy carries only in-frame clones and drops some. In the table there are tens of thousands of clones, 80% to 90% of which are singletons. Time point indicated: week 5, during vaccination. The study gave 300 ug of mutant IDH1 20-mer peptide per vaccine dose, with topical imiquimod.

The V and J genes are TRBV7-9 and TRBJ1-2, with TRBD1 matching 9 bases. Sample: PBMCs, taken from a glioma patient whose treatment included an IDH1 peptide vaccine. The sequence was obtained from a man between 18 and 29 years old with glioma. The CDR3 is CASSSTSGTGTFDYGYTF. CDR3 DNA: TGTGCCAGCAGCTCGACCTCCGGGACAGGGACCTTTGACTATGGCTACACCTTC.